This TCR beta chain is from a study of blood T cells in healthy people across ages. On this clonotype: What it recognizes is unknown.

The germline V gene encodes CDR1 DFQATT and CDR2 SNEGSKA (reference sequence). The CDR3 totals 15 residues. Unmatched junction bases numbered 9, after V lost 5 bases and J lost 1 base. Next came a second PCR, run for roughly 6 to 11 cycles, which used a sample-barcoded 5' primer along with a J-beta primer mix. TCRdb re-called the 5' RACE reads with MiXCR, one entry per CDR3 protein. The sample includes 650,000 to 1,000,000 distinct CDR3 sequences, about 37% of them seen just once. Findings of the study overall: Those diversity estimates obtained from one million T cells were thought to be underestimates.

Sequencing was done on a sample of blood. This clonotype was sampled from a man between 18 and 35 years old in good health. V gene TRBV20-1 combines with J gene TRBJ2-5, with 8 bases that match TRBD2. As DNA, the CDR3 is TGCAGTGCTGGTCAACTGCGGGGGGCCCAAGAGACCCAGTACTTC. As protein: CSAGQLRGAQETQYF.